This TCR beta chain derives from a study of blood T cell repertoires in COVID-19 (dated by TCRdb to about 2020). Some background on the complete study: The collaborator samples originated in the United States, Italy and Spain and spanned the acute and convalescent phases of COVID-19. The repertoires were made available in a free public database intended to serve as a resource for research on the immune response to SARS-CoV-2. The samples were drawn from two sources: the first 160 participants of the ongoing ImmuneRACE study, and approximately 1,300 subjects contributed by 6 global collaborators. The prospective study material was composed of cDNA or gDNA derived from T cells, B-cell-depleted T cells, or PBMCs. The dataset comprised deeply sampled blood TCRbeta repertoires from subjects exposed to, actively infected with, or recovered from COVID-19. Where available, HLA class I and class II types were taken from metadata supplied by the sample provider and were not determined by assay-based typing. Nearly every sample came with metadata listing a de-identified subject ID, COVID-19 status, age in years and sex.

TCRbeta CDR3 regions were amplified from genomic DNA by means of the immunoSEQ Assay, a bias-controlled multiplex PCR. Per the original workflow: Nucleated cell counts per sample were estimated from amplification of reference gene primers within the assay. To quantify the absolute abundance of each unique TCRbeta CDR3 rearrangement, sequence reads were collapsed and filtered. For each sample, productive Simpson clonality was calculated as the square root of Simpson's diversity index across productive rearrangements. In its TCRdb copy, this immuneACCESS table keeps in-frame sequences only and misses some clones. Where compared with another copy, unresolved V genes explain less than half of these, and the others have no known cause. V, J and clone size are taken as reported in that table, and D and trimming were inferred from the DNA itself. The sample includes roughly 150,000 clones, with approximately 78% observed a single time. The top ten clonotypes cover roughly 4% of the sample.

Collaborating institutions collected whole blood in K2EDTA tubes following their own protocols. For TCRbeta analysis, collaborator samples were shipped as frozen whole blood, as isolated PBMCs, or as DNA extracted from either sample type. Comments on this clone: The specificity of this receptor is unknown. Per-base qualities were not stored, and no clone one base away is much larger.

Looking up the germline V gene yields CDR1 MDHEN and CDR2 SYDVKM. Trimming removed 1 base from V and 12 bases from J, leaving 9 bases between the germline ends. The CDR3 goes from the cysteine to the phenylalanine over 11 residues. Only CDR3 DNA is held: 33 bases, read in frame from base 1. The investigation overall reported the following: The quantity of clinical and demographic metadata differed by source and by participant and was supplied without curation.

The V and J segments used are TRBV28 and TRBJ1-2; the D gene is unclear. The clonotype comes from a woman aged 80 or older with acute or convalescent COVID-19. Sequencing used peripheral blood. The sequenced DNA: TGTGCCAGCAGTTTATTTGGCCTCCACACCTTC. Translated, this is CASSLFGLHTF.